Below, one TCR beta chain is given with its context. This record comes from a study of T cell changes during pregnancy in multiple sclerosis. Sequencing used immunoSEQ multiplex PCR; TCRdb keeps in-frame clones, though not all of them. This repertoire shows around 95,000 clones, roughly 90% found once; its top ten account for 1.9%. CDR3 length: 15 amino acids. Trimming stripped 2 bases from V and 7 bases from J, with 17 bases between. Germline CDR1 reads MNHNS; CDR2 reads SASEGT. V gene TRBV6-1 combines with J gene TRBJ1-2, with D hard to call. The sequence was collected from a female donor with multiple sclerosis, enrolled in a pregnancy study. This material consisted of peripheral blood, taken after pregnancy. CDR3 region: CASSEQAPNFGGYTF. The CDR3 DNA reads TGTGCCAGCAGTGAACAGGCCCCAAACTTTGGTGGCTACACCTTC.